The 23 T cell receptor beta chains listed next were all sequenced from one sample in a study of cytomegalovirus exposure and HLA in healthy donors (dated by TCRdb to about 2017). The protocol used for the library was the immunoSEQ multiplex PCR assay. For the multiplex PCR, a mixture combining 60 forward primers for TCR Vbeta segments and 13 reverse primers for TCR Jbeta segments was used. The clones in this table, taken by TCRdb from immuneACCESS, are in-frame only. Not every clone is retained; where verified, under half of the shortfall comes from an unresolved V gene, and the cause of the rest is unknown. The sample has over 110,000 clones on record, around 82% of them singletons. The top ten hold 2% to 3% of the sample. Sequences were obtained from PBMCs. Receptor source: a woman in her late teens or twenties in good health and CMV-seropositive.

This clone has only one observation. The chain uses TRBV7-7 and TRBJ1-5; the D is unclear. The V and J ends lost 5 bases and 1 base respectively, with 15 bases between them. Germline values: CDR1 SSHAT, CDR2 FNYEAQ (reference sequence). This CDR3 region has 16 residues. CDR3 DNA: TGTGCCAGCAGCCCAGATCTGATAGCCAGCAATCAGCCCCAGCATTTT. Its translation: CASSPDLIASNQPQHF.

This clone is medium-sized in the sample. The J gene is TRBJ2-2, the V gene TRBV10-2, with 8 bases that match TRBD2. This CDR3 comprises 15 residues. Germline assignment: CDR1 WSHSY and CDR2 SAAADI. The J segment lost 5 bases and the V segment lost 5 bases, leaving 7 bases of the junction unmatched. The CDR3 DNA reads as TGCGCCAGCAGTACGACTAGCGTAGGGACCGGGGAGCTGTTTTTT. Protein product: CASSTTSVGTGELFF.

The chain carries TRBV5-1 and TRBJ2-7; 12 nucleotides agree with TRBD1. Trimming at V came to 2 bases and at J to 3 bases, leaving 12 bases not matched to a gene. CDR1 and CDR2 from the germline V gene are SGHRS and YFSETQ. CDR3 length equals 18 residues. The chain's CDR3 is CASSFRPGTGGQSYEQYF. As DNA, the CDR3 is TGCGCCAGCAGCTTTAGACCCGGGACAGGGGGCCAAAGCTACGAGCAGTACTTC. The full variable domain, in which reference TRBV5-1 and TRBJ2-7 provide the parts outside the CDR3, is KAGVTQTPRYLIKTRGQQVTLSCSPISGHRSVSWYQQTPGQGLQFLFEYFSETQRNKGNFPGRFSGRQFSNSRSEMNVSTLELGDSALYLCASSFRPGTGGQSYEQYFGPGTRLTVT.

The gene calls are TRBV18 and TRBJ2-2, with D unclear. The CDR3 contains 14 residues. Trimming stripped 5 bases from V and 2 bases from J, with 9 bases between. Germline CDR1 is KGHSH and CDR2 is LQKENI. The CDR3 loop is CASSSKSNTGELFF. The CDR3 coding sequence is TGTGCCAGCTCATCAAAATCAAACACCGGGGAGCTGTTTTTT.

A few counts support this clone. This chain connects TRBV9 to TRBJ2-1; D gene unclear. The V gene lost 4 bases and the J gene lost 8 bases, with 13 bases spanning the gap. The CDR3 extends over 13 amino acids. The germline CDR1 and CDR2 sequences are SGDLS and YYNGEE. The CDR3 bases are TGTGCCAGCAGCCCTAACTCTCCCCATGAGCAGTTCTTC. Translation gives CASSPNSPHEQFF.

The chain has TRBV28 and TRBJ2-1; TRBD2 aligns across 7 bases. Germline lookup yields CDR1 MDHEN and CDR2 SYDVKM. Unmatched junction bases numbered 19, after V lost 7 bases and J lost 10 bases. CDR3 size: 16 residues. CDR3 coding DNA: TGTGCCAGCACCTCGGCCCGGGACTATCCAGCTCTCGAGCAGTTCTTC. It specifies CASTSARDYPALEQFF.

The J gene is TRBJ2-1, the V gene TRBV7-2, with a tentative D call TRBD1 (6 bases). There are 13 residues in the CDR3. Trimming removed 5 bases from V and 7 bases from J, with 12 bases in between. CDR1 and CDR2 (germline): SGHTA, FQGNSA. The CDR3 spells CASSRGGWNEQFF. CDR3 bases: TGTGCCAGCAGCCGTGGGGGCTGGAATGAGCAGTTCTTC.

Details on this clone: A junction end diverges from the germline sequence, so it may reflect a read error. CDR3 bases: TGTTCCAGCAGCTCGTCGCGGGAGCCCCAGCATTTT. It specifies CSSSSSREPQHF. This rearrangement joins TRBV7-9 to TRBJ1-5, with D unclear. Germline lookup yields CDR1 SEHNR and CDR2 FQNEAQ (reference sequence). The CDR3 runs to 12 residues. Based on the CDR3 plus reference TRBV7-9 and TRBJ1-5, the full variable domain is DTGVSQNPRHKITKRGQNVTFRCDPISEHNRLYWYRQTLGQGPEFLTYFQNEAQLEKSRLLSDRFSAERPKGSFSTLEIQRTEQGDSAMYLCSSSSSREPQHFGDGTRLSIL.

This clone appeared once. The chain joins TRBV5-6 to TRBJ1-4; D unresolved. The V gene's germline CDR1 is SGHDT and CDR2 YYEEEE. The CDR3 sequence is 17 residues long. Trimming took off 1 base at V and 2 bases at J, with 15 bases between the two ends. This CDR3 is CASSLMFGFGTNEKLFF. The CDR3 bases are TGTGCCAGCAGCTTGATGTTTGGTTTCGGGACTAATGAAAAACTGTTTTTT.

V is TRBV4-1 and J is TRBJ1-5, with a possible D match to TRBD1 (6 bases). V lost 3 bases and J 7 bases, leaving 16 bases between the germline ends. CDR1 is MGHRA and CDR2 is YSYEKL in the germline V gene. The CDR3 totals 15 residues. The CDR3 reads CASSHPGGPAQPQHF. The DNA for the CDR3 is TGCGCCAGCAGCCACCCGGGGGGCCCGGCCCAGCCCCAGCATTTT.

The gene calls are TRBV5-1 and TRBJ1-4; D not certain. The CDR3 runs to 16 residues. The V end was cut by 4 bases, the J end by 0 bases, with 13 bases between. CDR1 is SGHRS and CDR2 is YFSETQ in the germline V gene. CDR3 protein: CASSPRGEATNEKLFF. CDR3 bases: TGCGCCAGCAGCCCTCGGGGTGAGGCAACTAATGAAAAACTGTTTTTT.

This chain links TRBV23-1 with TRBJ1-5, with 8 bases lining up with TRBD1. TRBV23-1 carries the ORF label, with uncertain function. The CDR3 is 17 amino acids. Trimming took 4 bases from V and 2 from J; bases not matched to a gene: 10. The CDR3 bases are TGCGCCAGCAGTCCGCCATGGACAGGGATGGGCAATCAGCCCCAGCATTTT. It yields the protein CASSPPWTGMGNQPQHF.

This chain links TRBV11-2 with TRBJ2-3, with D perhaps TRBD1 (5 bases). The CDR3 is made up of 15 amino acids. Germline V gene lookup returns CDR1 SGHAT and CDR2 FQNNGV. Deletions cut 1 base from V and 2 bases from J, with 10 bases between. The CDR3 reads CASSLGSGLTDTQYF. CDR3 DNA: TGTGCCAGCAGCTTAGGGTCAGGGCTCACAGATACGCAGTATTTT.

The chain employs TRBV10-2 and TRBJ2-2; D perhaps matches TRBD1 (5 bases). V was trimmed by 8 bases and J by 1 base, leaving 11 bases between them. CDR3 length: 14 amino acids. The germline V gene encodes CDR1 WSHSY and CDR2 SAAADI. The chain's CDR3 is CASRITGNTGELFF. The CDR3, as DNA: TGCGCCAGCCGAATCACAGGGAACACCGGGGAGCTGTTTTTT.

This sequence joins TRBV10-3 and TRBJ1-1; D gene ambiguous. CDR1 and CDR2 from the germline V gene are ENHRY and SYGVKD. V was shortened by 4 bases and J by 12 bases, with 12 bases between the two germline ends. The CDR3 runs to 11 residues. This CDR3 is CAISAGPATFF. The CDR3, as DNA: TGTGCCATCAGTGCTGGCCCCGCAACTTTCTTT.

V gene TRBV6-1 combines with J gene TRBJ1-5, with D perhaps matching TRBD1 (6 bases). Germline loops: CDR1 MNHNS, CDR2 SASEGT. Trimming took off 0 bases at V and 3 bases at J, with 15 bases between the two ends. This CDR3 spans 17 amino acids. The CDR3 DNA is TGTGCCAGCAGTGAAGCAATAAGTGACAGGCCCAATCAGCCCCAGCATTTT. This sequence encodes CASSEAISDRPNQPQHF.

The V gene is TRBV18, the J gene TRBJ2-3, with TRBD1 identical over 11 bases. The ends lost 3 bases at V and 5 bases at J; junction bases unmatched: 4. Per germline, CDR1 KGHSH and CDR2 LQKENI. This CDR3 is 15 amino acids long. In DNA, the CDR3 is TGTGCCAGCTCACCGGGACAGGGGGTAGTAGATACGCAGTATTTT. It translates to CASSPGQGVVDTQYF. The full variable domain, with the rest looked up from reference TRBV18 and TRBJ2-3, is NAGVMQNPRHLVRRRGQEARLRCSPMKGHSHVYWYRQLPEEGLKFMVYLQKENIIDESGMPKERFSAEFPKEGPSILRIQQVVRGDSAAYFCASSPGQGVVDTQYFGPGTRLTVL.

The V and J genes are TRBV4-3 and TRBJ2-1; 7 bases line up with TRBD2. From germline, CDR1 is LGHNA and CDR2 YSLEER. V was clipped by 0 bases and J by 2 bases; unmatched bases: 4. This CDR3 is built from 16 residues. CDR3 loop: CASSQEPAGAYNEQFF. The CDR3 bases are TGCGCCAGCAGCCAAGAACCGGCGGGGGCCTACAATGAGCAGTTCTTC.

This clone was picked up a small number of times. J is TRBJ1-1 and V is TRBV19; D is perhaps TRBD1 (5 bases). The germline gives CDR1 LNHDA, CDR2 SQIVND (reference sequence). V was clipped by 6 bases and J by 1 base, with 15 bases between them. The CDR3 consists of 15 residues. Here the CDR3 reads CASSSRLGQNTEAFF. CDR3 DNA: TGTGCCAGTAGCTCGAGACTGGGGCAGAACACTGAAGCTTTCTTT.

This chain joins TRBV18 and TRBJ2-7, with 8 nucleotides matching TRBD2. This CDR3 comprises 15 residues. After removal of 2 bases from V and 2 bases from J, the junction contained 5 bases not matched to a gene. CDR1 KGHSH and CDR2 LQKENI come from the germline V gene. The CDR3 spells CASSPEAGGPYEQYF. CDR3 DNA sequence: TGTGCCAGCTCACCAGAGGCGGGGGGCCCCTACGAGCAGTACTTC.

The chain links TRBV30 to TRBJ1-6, with D unresolved. Germline V lookup: CDR1 GTSNPN, CDR2 SVGIG (reference sequence). There are 16 residues in the CDR3. The V end lost 0 bases, the J end lost 4 bases, and 13 bases lay between the germline ends. CDR3 coding DNA: TGTGCCTGGAGTGTACCGGACTCCGAATATAATTCACCCCTCCACTTT. Translating it yields CAWSVPDSEYNSPLHF.

V usage is TRBV6-5 and J usage is TRBJ1-1; unclear D gene. Germline values: CDR1 MNHEY, CDR2 SVGAGI. This CDR3 contains 14 residues. The germline V and J ends were trimmed by 7 bases and 2 bases, with 14 bases remaining between them. CDR3 in DNA: TGTGCCAGCACCTGGATTACAGTTAACACTGAAGCTTTCTTT. It translates to CASTWITVNTEAFF.

This clone was detected only once. The chain has TRBV12-5 and TRBJ2-2; D may be TRBD1 (6 bases). Germline V gene sequence: CDR1 LGHNT, CDR2 FRNRAP. This CDR3 is built from 13 residues. Trimming removed 5 bases at V and 8 bases at J, with 12 bases between. The CDR3 DNA sequence: TGTGCTAGTGGTCTGCAGGGGTTTGGGGAGCTGTTTTTT. The encoded protein is CASGLQGFGELFF.